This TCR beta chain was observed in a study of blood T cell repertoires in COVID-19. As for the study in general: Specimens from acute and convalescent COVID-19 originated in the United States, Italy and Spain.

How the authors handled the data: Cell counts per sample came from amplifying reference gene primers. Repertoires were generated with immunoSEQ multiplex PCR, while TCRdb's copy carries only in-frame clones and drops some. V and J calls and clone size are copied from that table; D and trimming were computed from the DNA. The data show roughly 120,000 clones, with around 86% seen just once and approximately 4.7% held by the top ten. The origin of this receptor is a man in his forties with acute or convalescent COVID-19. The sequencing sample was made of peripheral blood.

The CDR3, as DNA: TGTGCCAGCAGCTCGTCAGGGGTGACGCACACTGAAGCTTTCTTT. Translating it yields CASSSSGVTHTEAFF. J is TRBJ1-1 and V is TRBV7-6; TRBD1 is a possible D gene (6 bases). Germline V gives CDR1 SGHVS, CDR2 FNYEAQ. The CDR3 has 15 amino acids. V was shortened by 4 bases and J by 3 bases, with 15 bases between the two germline ends.